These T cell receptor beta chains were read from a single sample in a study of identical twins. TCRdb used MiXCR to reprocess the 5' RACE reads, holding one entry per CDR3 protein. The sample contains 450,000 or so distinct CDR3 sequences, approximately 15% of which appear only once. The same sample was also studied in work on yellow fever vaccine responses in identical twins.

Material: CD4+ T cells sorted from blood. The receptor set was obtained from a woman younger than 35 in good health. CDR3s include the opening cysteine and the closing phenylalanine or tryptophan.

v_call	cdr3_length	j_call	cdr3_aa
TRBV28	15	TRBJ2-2	CASSLIGAGTGELFF
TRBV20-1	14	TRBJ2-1	CSAISGRADNEQFF
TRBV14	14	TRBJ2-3	CASSPSAGTDTQYF
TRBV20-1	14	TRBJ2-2	CRVGQGSVTGELFF
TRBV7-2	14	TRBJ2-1	CASSLALRGTEQFF
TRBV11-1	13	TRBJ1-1	CASSPGLSTEAFF
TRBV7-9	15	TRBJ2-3	CASSLVGHNTDTQYF
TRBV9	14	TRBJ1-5	CASSATGGGQPQHF
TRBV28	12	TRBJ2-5	CAGRGGLETQYF
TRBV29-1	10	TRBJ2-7	CSALDYEQYF
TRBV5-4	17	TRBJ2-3	CASSFGQVALSTDTQYF